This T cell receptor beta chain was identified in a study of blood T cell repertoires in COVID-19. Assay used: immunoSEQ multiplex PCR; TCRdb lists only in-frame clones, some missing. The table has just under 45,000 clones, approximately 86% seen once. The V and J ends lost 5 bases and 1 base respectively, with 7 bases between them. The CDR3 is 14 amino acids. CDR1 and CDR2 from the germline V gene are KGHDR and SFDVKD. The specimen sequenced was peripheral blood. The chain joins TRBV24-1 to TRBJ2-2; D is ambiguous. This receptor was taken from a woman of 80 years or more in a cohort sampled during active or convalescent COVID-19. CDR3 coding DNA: TGTGCCACCAGTGCACAGCTGAACACCGGGGAGCTGTTTTTT. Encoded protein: CATSAQLNTGELFF.